These 8 T cell receptor beta chains were all obtained from the same sample, sequenced in a study of T cell repertoires in cytomegalovirus infection (dated by TCRdb to between 2018 and 2021). Instrument used: Illumina HiSeq 1500. TCRdb applied fastp at Q25 and MiXCR to the public reads, then kept only in-frame beta chains. Duplicate CDR3 protein sequences are folded into a single record with the most common DNA and genes. The sample data list about 230,000 distinct CDR3 sequences, and approximately 22% of these were observed just once. The top ten constitute 15% to 20% of the sample. Specimen: CD8+ T cells from PBMCs. All receptors derive from a human donor in good health (CMV status not recorded). Some clones in this sample may be carry-over from other donors' samples.

The chain carries TRBV2 and TRBJ1-2; D uncertain. The CDR3 runs to 13 residues. Germline V gene sequence: CDR1 SNHLY, CDR2 FYNNEI. V lost 1 base and J 4 bases, leaving 7 bases between the germline ends. Here the CDR3 reads CASSEVGSYGYTF. DNA for the CDR3: TGTGCCAGCAGTGAAGTTGGCAGCTATGGCTACACCTTC.

In this sample, this clonotype turned up many times. V and J are TRBV28 and TRBJ2-5; TRBD2 might be the D (5 bases). CDR1 and CDR2 (germline): MDHEN, SYDVKM. The CDR3 sequence is 14 residues long. Between the trimmed V and J ends, which lost 3 bases and 1 base, there was a span of 9 bases. The CDR3 bases are TGTGCCAGCAGTTTGGGAGCTCTCCAAGAGACCCAGTACTTC. This sequence encodes CASSLGALQETQYF.

CDR3 sequence: CASRQGGGNNEQFF. CDR3 DNA sequence: TGTGCCAGCAGACAAGGGGGGGGCAACAATGAGCAGTTCTTC. This rearrangement joins TRBV2 to TRBJ2-1, with a weak D call TRBD2 (7 bases). Trimming removed 6 bases at V and 5 bases at J, with 14 bases between. Germline CDR1 reads SNHLY; CDR2 reads FYNNEI. The length of the CDR3 is 14 residues.

This clonotype was observed at least ten times. The rearrangement joins TRBV7-6 to TRBJ2-1, with D maybe TRBD2 (6 bases). Germline loops: CDR1 SGHVS, CDR2 FNYEAQ. V shed 1 base and J shed 7 bases, with 17 bases lying between them. This CDR3 region has 16 residues. CDR3 DNA: TGTGCCAGCAGCTTAGAATTTGCGGGGTCGAGAAATGAGCAGTTCTTC. Translating gives CASSLEFAGSRNEQFF.

The chain is built from TRBV20-1 and TRBJ2-1; weak D call: TRBD2 (5 bases). The germline gives CDR1 DFQATT, CDR2 SNEGSKA (reference sequence). The CDR3 extends over 12 amino acids. V was pared by 4 bases and J by 9 bases, with 13 bases between. The CDR3 spells CSATLLGGEQFF. CDR3 in DNA: TGCAGTGCTACCCTACTAGGAGGTGAGCAGTTCTTC.

In its sample, this clonotype was seen many times. V and J are TRBV7-2 and TRBJ2-3; D is undetermined. This CDR3 contains 13 residues. Germline V gene sequence: CDR1 SGHTA, CDR2 FQGNSA. The ends were cut back, 5 bases at V and 4 bases at J, with 10 bases in the middle. The CDR3 DNA follows: TGTGCCAGCAGCCCAACTCCCGCAGATACGCAGTATTTT. Translated: CASSPTPADTQYF.

This clonotype was recorded at least ten times. The rearrangement joins TRBV7-8 to TRBJ1-6; D is ambiguous. This CDR3 comprises 16 residues. Per germline, CDR1 SGHVS and CDR2 FQNEAQ. Trimming left V 1 base short and J 7 bases short, with 14 bases between. CDR3 region: CASSLGTGRQNSPLHF. The CDR3 coding sequence is TGTGCCAGCAGCTTAGGGACCGGACGACAAAATTCACCCCTCCACTTT.

The CDR3 loop reads CASSQDWTGFSDTQYF. The DNA for the CDR3 is TGTGCCAGCAGCCAAGATTGGACAGGGTTTTCCGATACGCAGTATTTT. The V gene is TRBV14, the J gene TRBJ2-3; 8 bases match TRBD1. V shed 0 bases and J 6 bases; nucleotides not matched to a gene: 8. The CDR3 is 16 residues long. CDR1 and CDR2 from the germline V gene are SGHDN and FVKESK. The full variable domain, completed using reference TRBV14 and TRBJ2-3, is EAGVTQFPSHSVIEKGQTVTLRCDPISGHDNLYWYRRVMGKEIKFLLHFVKESKQDESGMPNNRFLAERTGGTYSTLKVQPAELEDSGVYFCASSQDWTGFSDTQYFGPGTRLTVL.